This T cell receptor (beta chain) was recorded in a study of T cells in Graves' hyperthyroidism and ophthalmopathy. RNA transcripts gave rise to amplified TCR beta CDR3 regions. Using the HTBI primer set, a first-round RT-PCR was run on the TCR CDR3. TCRdb ran MiXCR on the multiplex PCR reads and lists one entry per CDR3 protein. This table holds hundreds of thousands of distinct CDR3 sequences, around 22% found once. V lost 7 bases and J 2 bases, leaving 21 bases between the germline ends. The CDR3 loop spans 15 amino acids. The germline V gene encodes CDR1 SQVTM and CDR2 ANQGSEA. This clonotype was counted ten times or more.

Source material: blood. The rearrangement uses TRBV29-1 and TRBJ2-7; D is ambiguous. The sequence was collected from a woman aged 25 to 45 with Graves' ophthalmopathy. The CDR3 is CSATSRPAPAYEQYF. The CDR3 nucleotides are TGCAGCGCCACGAGCCGGCCAGCGCCGGCCTACGAGCAGTACTTC.